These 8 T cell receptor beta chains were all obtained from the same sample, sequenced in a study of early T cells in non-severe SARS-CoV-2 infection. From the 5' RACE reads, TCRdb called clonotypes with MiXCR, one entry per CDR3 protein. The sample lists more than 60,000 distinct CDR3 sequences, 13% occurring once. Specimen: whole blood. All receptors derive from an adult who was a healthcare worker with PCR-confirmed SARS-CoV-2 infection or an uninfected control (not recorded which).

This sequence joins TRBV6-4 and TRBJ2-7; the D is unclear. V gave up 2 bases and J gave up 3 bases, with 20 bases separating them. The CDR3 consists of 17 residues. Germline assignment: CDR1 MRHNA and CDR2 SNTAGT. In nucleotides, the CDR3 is TGTGCCAGCAGTGACACCACCGGATCGATAATTTTCTACGAGCAGTACTTC. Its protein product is CASSDTTGSIIFYEQYF.

In DNA, the CDR3 is TGTGCCAGCAGTGACTCGACCGATACTCGCCCGGGCCCTAAGGGGGAAGGGCCTGAAGCTTTCTTT. It codes for CASSDSTDTRPGPKGEGPEAFF. The rearrangement joins TRBV6-4 to TRBJ1-1; tentatively, D is TRBD1 (6 bases). This CDR3 is 22 amino acids long. The V and J ends lost 0 bases and 6 bases respectively, with 35 bases between them. The germline V gene has CDR1 MRHNA and CDR2 SNTAGT.

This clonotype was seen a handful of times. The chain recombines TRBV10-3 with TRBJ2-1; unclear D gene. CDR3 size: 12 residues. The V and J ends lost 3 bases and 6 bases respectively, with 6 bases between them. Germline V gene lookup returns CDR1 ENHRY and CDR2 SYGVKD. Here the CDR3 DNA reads TGTGCCATCAGTGAAAGAAGCAATGAGCAGTTCTTC. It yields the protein CAISERSNEQFF.

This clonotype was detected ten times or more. CDR3 region: CASSELGGTNYGYTF. The CDR3 DNA sequence: TGTGCCAGCAGTGAACTAGGAGGAACCAACTATGGCTACACCTTC. V gene TRBV6-1 combines with J gene TRBJ1-2, with D uncertain. Germline CDR1 and CDR2: MNHNS and SASEGT. Trimming left V 2 bases short and J 2 bases short, with 12 bases between. The CDR3 is 15 residues long.

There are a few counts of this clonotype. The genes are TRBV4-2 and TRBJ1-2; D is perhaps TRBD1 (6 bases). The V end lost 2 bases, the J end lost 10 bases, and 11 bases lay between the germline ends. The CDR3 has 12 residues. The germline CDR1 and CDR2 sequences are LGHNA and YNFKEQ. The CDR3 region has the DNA TGTGCCAGCAGCCAATCCAGGGGAGACTACACCTTC. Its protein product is CASSQSRGDYTF.

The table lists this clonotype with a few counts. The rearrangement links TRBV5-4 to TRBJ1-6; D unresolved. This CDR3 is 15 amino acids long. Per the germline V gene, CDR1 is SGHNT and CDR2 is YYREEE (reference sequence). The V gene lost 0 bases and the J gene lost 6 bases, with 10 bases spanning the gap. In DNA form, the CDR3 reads TGTGCCAGCAGCTTGGGGGCAGGATCTAATTCACCCCTCCACTTT. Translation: CASSLGAGSNSPLHF.

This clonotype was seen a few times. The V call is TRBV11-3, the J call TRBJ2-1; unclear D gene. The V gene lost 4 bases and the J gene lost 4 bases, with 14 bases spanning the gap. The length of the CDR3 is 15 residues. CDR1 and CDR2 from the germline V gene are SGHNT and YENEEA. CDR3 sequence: CASSSSPDQYNEQFF. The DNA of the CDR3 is TGTGCCAGCAGCTCATCCCCCGACCAGTACAATGAGCAGTTCTTC.

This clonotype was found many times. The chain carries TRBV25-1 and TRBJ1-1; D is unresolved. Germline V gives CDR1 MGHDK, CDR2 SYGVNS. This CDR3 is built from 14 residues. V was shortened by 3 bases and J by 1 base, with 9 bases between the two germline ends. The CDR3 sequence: CASSDFSGNTEAFF. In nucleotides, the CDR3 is TGTGCCAGCAGTGACTTTTCAGGGAACACTGAAGCTTTCTTT.